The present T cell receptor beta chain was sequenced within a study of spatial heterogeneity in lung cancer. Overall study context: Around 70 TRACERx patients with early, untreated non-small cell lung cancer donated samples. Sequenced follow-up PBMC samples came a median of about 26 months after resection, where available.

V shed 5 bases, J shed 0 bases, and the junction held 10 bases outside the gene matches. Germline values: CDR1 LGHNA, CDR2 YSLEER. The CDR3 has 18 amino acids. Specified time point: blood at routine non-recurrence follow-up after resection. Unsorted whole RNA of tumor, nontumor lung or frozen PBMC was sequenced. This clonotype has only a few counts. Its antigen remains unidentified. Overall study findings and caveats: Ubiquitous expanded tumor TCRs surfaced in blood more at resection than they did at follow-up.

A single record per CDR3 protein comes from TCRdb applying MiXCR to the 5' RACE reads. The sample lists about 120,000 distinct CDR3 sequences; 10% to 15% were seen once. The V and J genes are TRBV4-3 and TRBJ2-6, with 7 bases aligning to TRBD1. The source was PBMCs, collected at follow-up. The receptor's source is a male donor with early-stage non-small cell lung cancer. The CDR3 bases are TGCGCCAGCAGCATCCGGACAGGAGCCAACTCTGGGGCCAACGTCCTGACTTTC. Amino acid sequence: CASSIRTGANSGANVLTF.